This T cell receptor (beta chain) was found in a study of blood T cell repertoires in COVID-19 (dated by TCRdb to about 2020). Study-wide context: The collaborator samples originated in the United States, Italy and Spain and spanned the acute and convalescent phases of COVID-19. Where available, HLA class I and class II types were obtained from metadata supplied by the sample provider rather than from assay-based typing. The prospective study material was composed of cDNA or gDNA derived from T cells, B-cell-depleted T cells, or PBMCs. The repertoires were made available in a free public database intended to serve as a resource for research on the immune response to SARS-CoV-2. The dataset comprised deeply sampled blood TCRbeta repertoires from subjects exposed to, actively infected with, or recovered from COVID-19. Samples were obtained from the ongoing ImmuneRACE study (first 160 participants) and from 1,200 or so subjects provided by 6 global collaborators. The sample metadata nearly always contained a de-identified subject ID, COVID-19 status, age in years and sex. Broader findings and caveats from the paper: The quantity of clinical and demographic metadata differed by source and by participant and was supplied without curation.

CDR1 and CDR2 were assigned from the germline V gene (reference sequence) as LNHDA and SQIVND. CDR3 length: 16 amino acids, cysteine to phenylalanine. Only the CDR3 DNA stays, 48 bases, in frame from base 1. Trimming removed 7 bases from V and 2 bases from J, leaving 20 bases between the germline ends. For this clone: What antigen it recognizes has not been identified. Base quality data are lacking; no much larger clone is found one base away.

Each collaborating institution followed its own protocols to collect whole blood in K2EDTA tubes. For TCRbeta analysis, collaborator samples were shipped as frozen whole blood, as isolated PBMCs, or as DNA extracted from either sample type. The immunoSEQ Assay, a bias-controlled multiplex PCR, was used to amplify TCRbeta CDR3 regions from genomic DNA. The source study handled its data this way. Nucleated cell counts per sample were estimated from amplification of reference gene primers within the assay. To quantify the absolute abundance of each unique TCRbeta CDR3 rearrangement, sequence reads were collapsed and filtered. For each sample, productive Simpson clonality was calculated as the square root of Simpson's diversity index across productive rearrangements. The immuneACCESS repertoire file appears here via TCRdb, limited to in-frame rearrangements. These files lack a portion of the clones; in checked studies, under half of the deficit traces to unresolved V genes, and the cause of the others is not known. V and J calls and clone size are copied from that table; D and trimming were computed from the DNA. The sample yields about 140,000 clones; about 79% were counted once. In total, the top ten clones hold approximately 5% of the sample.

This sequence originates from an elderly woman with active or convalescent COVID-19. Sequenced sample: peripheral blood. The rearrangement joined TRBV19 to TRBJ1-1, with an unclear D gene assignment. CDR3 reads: CASTPPRRLVNTEAFF. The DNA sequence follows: TGTGCCAGTACCCCGCCGAGGAGACTAGTTAACACTGAAGCTTTCTTT.